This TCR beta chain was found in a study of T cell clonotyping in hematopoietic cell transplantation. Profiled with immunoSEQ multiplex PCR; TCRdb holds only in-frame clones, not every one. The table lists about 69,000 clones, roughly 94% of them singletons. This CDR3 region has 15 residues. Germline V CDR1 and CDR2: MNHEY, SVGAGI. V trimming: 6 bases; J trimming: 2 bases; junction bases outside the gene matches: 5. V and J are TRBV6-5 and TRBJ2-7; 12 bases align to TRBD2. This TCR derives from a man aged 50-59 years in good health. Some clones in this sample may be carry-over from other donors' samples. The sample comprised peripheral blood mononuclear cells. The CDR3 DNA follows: TGTGCCAGCAGACCCGGACTAGCGGGAACCTACGAGCAGTACTTC. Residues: CASRPGLAGTYEQYF.